The 20 T cell receptor beta chains in this list originate from one sample, sequenced in a study of Graves' ophthalmopathy and Graves' hyperthyroidism (dated by TCRdb to the late 2010s). Sequencing was performed on an Illumina HiSeq 2000. For repertoire sequencing, TCR beta CDR3 regions were amplified from RNA transcripts. The first round was an RT-PCR using HTBI primers with the Qiagen OneStep RT-PCR kit, and this first round was followed by a second-round multiplex PCR, then size selection and purification. Through fastp at Q25 and MiXCR, TCRdb rebuilt clones from the public reads, retaining in-frame beta chains. CDR3 protein sequences are deduplicated, and each keeps its most common genes and DNA. The sample profile shows 150,000 to 200,000 distinct CDR3 sequences; around 40% of them were found once. The ten largest clones take up approximately 9% of the sample. The sequenced sample was peripheral blood. These receptors were obtained from a man aged 25 to 40 with Graves' ophthalmopathy. Donor details come from another sample of the same person, matched by shared clones.

CDR3 nucleotides: TGTGCCACCAGTGACCCGACAGGGAAAGAGACCCAGTACTTC. Protein sequence: CATSDPTGKETQYF. This chain joins TRBV24-1 and TRBJ2-5, with 7 bases identical to TRBD1. CDR1 is KGHDR and CDR2 is SFDVKD in the germline V gene. V was pared by 4 bases and J by 3 bases, with 4 bases of the junction left unmatched. The CDR3 consists of 14 residues.

This clonotype was counted at least ten times. The rearrangement uses TRBV7-2 and TRBJ1-2; 8 bases are a match to TRBD1. V was pared by 5 bases and J by 7 bases, with 9 bases of the junction left unmatched. The CDR3 runs 14 residues. Germline V gives CDR1 SGHTA, CDR2 FQGNSA. The CDR3 sequence is CASSIPGQDGGYTF. CDR3 nucleotides: TGTGCCAGCAGCATCCCGGGACAGGATGGTGGCTACACCTTC. Drawing the rest from reference TRBV7-2 and TRBJ1-2, the complete variable domain is GAGVSQSPSNKVTEKGKDVELRCDPISGHTALYWYRQSLGQGLEFLIYFQGNSAPDKSGLPSDRFSAERTGGSVSTLTIQRTQQEDSAVYLCASSIPGQDGGYTFGSGTRLTVV.

This clonotype came up many times. The V gene is TRBV7-9, the J gene TRBJ2-2; D gene uncertain. CDR1 is SEHNR and CDR2 is FQNEAQ in the germline V gene (reference sequence). The CDR3 consists of 15 residues. The ends were cut back, 5 bases at V and 6 bases at J, with 16 bases in the middle. The CDR3: CASSPIKGPSGELFF. The CDR3 nucleotides are TGTGCCAGCAGCCCAATAAAAGGGCCCTCCGGGGAGCTGTTTTTT.

This clonotype was counted ten times or more. J is TRBJ2-5 and V is TRBV20-1, with unresolved D. V was shortened by 5 bases and J by 5 bases, with 12 bases between the two germline ends. This CDR3 has 12 amino acids. Germline CDR1 is DFQATT and CDR2 is SNEGSKA (reference sequence). CDR3 nucleotide sequence: TGCAGTGCTCCCCCATCCTCGGAGACCCAGTACTTC. This gives the protein CSAPPSSETQYF.

The J gene is TRBJ1-2, the V gene TRBV13; 9 nucleotides align to TRBD1. Per the germline V gene, CDR1 is PRHDT and CDR2 is FYEKMQ (reference sequence). The CDR3 runs 15 residues. V gave up 5 bases and J gave up 2 bases; unmatched junction bases: 6. Written as DNA, the CDR3 is TGTGCCAGCAGCCAAGATGGGACAGGGAACTATGGCTACACCTTC. This encodes CASSQDGTGNYGYTF. The full variable domain, completed using reference TRBV13 and TRBJ1-2, is AAGVIQSPRHLIKEKRETATLKCYPIPRHDTVYWYQQGPGQDPQFLISFYEKMQSDKGSIPDRFSAQQFSDYHSELNMSSLELGDSALYFCASSQDGTGNYGYTFGSGTRLTVV.

This clonotype came up many times. The chain recombines TRBV28 with TRBJ1-2; 8 bases align to TRBD1. Trimming cost V 1 base and J 6 bases; bases outside gene matches: 4. Germline V lookup: CDR1 MDHEN, CDR2 SYDVKM. The length of the CDR3 is 14 residues. The CDR3 DNA sequence: TGTGCCAGCAGTTTATTGCAGGACAGGGATGGCTACACCTTC. Translation gives CASSLLQDRDGYTF.

The chain couples TRBV14 to TRBJ2-7; 8 nucleotides line up with TRBD1. The length of the CDR3 is 19 residues. J gave up 2 bases and V 4 bases, and 19 bases lay outside the gene matches. Germline V gives CDR1 SGHDN, CDR2 FVKESK. The CDR3 sequence is CASSRFRDRRSSGAYEQYF. CDR3 nucleotide sequence: TGTGCCAGCAGCCGTTTCCGGGACAGGAGGTCCAGCGGAGCCTACGAGCAGTACTTC.

This clonotype occurred many times. The chain employs TRBV9 and TRBJ1-2; D is uncertain. The germline V and J ends were trimmed by 0 bases and 6 bases, with 12 bases remaining between them. The CDR3 covers 14 residues. Germline V gene lookup returns CDR1 SGDLS and CDR2 YYNGEE. CDR3 loop: CASSVAQTGDGYTF. The CDR3 DNA sequence: TGTGCCAGCAGCGTAGCTCAAACTGGCGATGGCTACACCTTC.

The sample holds a few counts of this clonotype. The rearrangement uses TRBV28 and TRBJ1-5; D is undetermined. Germline loops: CDR1 MDHEN, CDR2 SYDVKM. The CDR3 totals 15 residues. The V gene lost 6 bases and the J gene lost 3 bases, with 15 bases spanning the gap. The CDR3 loop is CASSPFGSDNQPQHF. The CDR3, as DNA: TGTGCCAGCAGCCCGTTCGGCAGCGACAATCAGCCCCAGCATTTT.

In its sample, this clonotype was seen many times. The chain carries TRBV7-3 and TRBJ2-5; 7 nucleotides agree with TRBD2. This CDR3 is 16 amino acids long. After removal of 5 bases from V and 5 bases from J, the junction contained 14 bases not matched to a gene. Germline assignment: CDR1 SGHTA and CDR2 FQGTGA. CDR3 amino acids: CASSARGLGGMETQYF. DNA for the CDR3: TGTGCCAGCAGCGCCCGAGGACTAGGAGGGATGGAGACCCAGTACTTC.

The rearrangement links TRBV6-2 or TRBV6-3 to TRBJ2-7; 7 positions match TRBD2. Germline loops: CDR1 MNHEY, CDR2 SVGEGT. After removal of 8 bases from V and 2 bases from J, the junction contained 9 bases not matched to a gene. The CDR3 extends over 14 amino acids. The CDR3 loop reads CASLRRAGTYEQYF. CDR3 coding DNA: TGTGCCAGCCTAAGGCGAGCGGGGACCTACGAGCAGTACTTC.

The table lists this clonotype with a count of one. This chain links TRBV6-2 or TRBV6-3 with TRBJ1-5, with 10 nucleotides matching TRBD1. Looked up from germline, CDR1 is MNHEY and CDR2 is SVGEGT. The CDR3 covers 15 residues. The V segment lost 5 bases and the J segment 4 bases; nucleotides outside the gene matches: 5. CDR3 in DNA: TGTGCCAGCAGTCCCCAGGGACAGGGGAATCAGCCCCAGCATTTT. Translating it yields CASSPQGQGNQPQHF.

J is TRBJ1-2 and V is TRBV7-6; D unresolved. CDR1 SGHVS and CDR2 FNYEAQ come from the germline V gene. V was cut by 1 base and J by 4 bases, with 16 bases left in between. The CDR3 is 16 residues long. As DNA, the CDR3 is TGTGCCAGCAGCTTAGAAGCGGGATCTGTACTCTATGGCTACACCTTC. Translation gives CASSLEAGSVLYGYTF.

Comments on this clonotype: One junction end disagrees with the germline gene, perhaps due to a read error. This sequence joins TRBV7-2 and TRBJ2-7; a weak D match, TRBD1 (5 bases). The germline CDR1 and CDR2 sequences are SGHTA and FQGNSA. This CDR3 comprises 14 residues. The CDR3 protein is CANSLSQGGYEQYF. Written as DNA, the CDR3 is TGTGCCAACAGCTTAAGCCAGGGTGGCTACGAGCAGTACTTC.

The table lists this clonotype with many counts. V gene TRBV6-1 combines with J gene TRBJ1-6, with D possibly matching TRBD1 (5 bases). Per germline, CDR1 MNHNS and CDR2 SASEGT. CDR3 length: 15 residues. Between the trimmed V and J ends, which lost 0 bases and 4 bases, there was a span of 7 bases. The CDR3 DNA follows: TGTGCCAGCAGTGAAGCAGGGGCTTATAATTCACCCCTCCACTTT. Protein: CASSEAGAYNSPLHF.

This clonotype occurred many times. The chain links TRBV30 to TRBJ2-2, with D perhaps given as TRBD1 or TRBD2 (6 bases each). The CDR3 runs 15 residues. Germline V gene data show CDR1 as GTSNPN and CDR2 as SVGIG (reference sequence). Trimming left V 8 bases short and J 2 bases short, with 18 bases between. CDR3 loop: CAGARGQLNTGELFF. In DNA form, the CDR3 reads TGTGCCGGAGCCCGGGGGCAGCTAAACACCGGGGAGCTGTTTTTT.

In its sample, this clonotype was seen a few times. The rearrangement links TRBV6-1 to TRBJ1-6; TRBD1 might be the D (5 bases). The germline V gene encodes CDR1 MNHNS and CDR2 SASEGT. V lost 5 bases and J 9 bases, leaving 14 bases between the germline ends. The CDR3 is 14 amino acids. This CDR3 reads CASSQGRLGSPLHF. Written as DNA, the CDR3 is TGTGCCAGCAGTCAGGGACGATTGGGTTCACCCCTCCACTTT.

This clonotype was detected ten times or more. A much larger clone lies a single base off, so this may be a read error. This is likely a read error, given that the CDR3 carries no conserved phenylalanine or tryptophan at its end. The rearrangement links TRBV6-2 or TRBV6-3 to TRBJ2-5; 7 bases agree with TRBD1. The germline gives CDR1 MNHEY, CDR2 SVGEGT. CDR3 length: 15 residues. The V gene end was trimmed by 2 bases and the J gene end by 0 bases; junction bases not matched to a gene: 3. CDR3: CASSYLGQYQETQYC. The DNA of the CDR3 is TGTGCCAGCAGTTACCTGGGACAGTACCAAGAGACCCAGTACTGC.

The sample holds one count of this clonotype. The CDR3 bases are TGTGCCAGCTCACCGGAGCGGAACGAGCAGTACTTC. As protein: CASSPERNEQYF. The chain employs TRBV18 and TRBJ2-7; a weak D match, TRBD2 (5 bases). V was shortened by 3 bases and J by 5 bases, with 8 bases between the two germline ends. Germline CDR1 is KGHSH and CDR2 is LQKENI. The CDR3 is made up of 12 amino acids.

This clonotype was observed at least ten times. The chain recombines TRBV27 with TRBJ2-5; 15 bases agree with TRBD2. CDR1 MNHEY and CDR2 SMNVEV come from the germline V gene (reference sequence). This CDR3 is built from 16 residues. Trimming cost V 6 bases and J 2 bases; bases outside gene matches: 4. CDR3 in DNA: TGTGCCAGCAGGGGGACTAGCGGGGGGTTTCAAGAGACCCAGTACTTC. Amino acids: CASRGTSGGFQETQYF.